These T cell receptor beta chains were read from a single sample in a study of cytomegalovirus exposure and HLA in healthy donors. Clones were read by immunoSEQ multiplex PCR, and TCRdb kept only the in-frame ones, dropping some. Of some 160,000 clones in the sample, approximately 80% were seen once. The sample comprised PBMCs. The receptors were sampled from a woman between 18 and 30 years old in good health and CMV-seronegative. CDR3s include the opening cysteine and the closing phenylalanine or tryptophan. A D gene is named only where the DNA matches it firmly. The size entry is marked missing in some rows and otherwise reads once, few, many or a size class.

. 15 TRBJ2-3 TRBV27 . CASSLTRGSTDTQYF TGTGCCAGCAGTCTCACCAGGGGTTCCACAGATACGCAGTATTTT
. 12 TRBJ2-7 TRBV15 . CATSRDPYEQYF TGTGCCACCAGCAGAGATCCGTACGAGCAGTACTTC
few 16 TRBJ1-4 TRBV5-4 TRBD1 CASSLGGEGLDEKLFF TGTGCCAGCAGCTTAGGGGGCGAGGGGTTGGATGAAAAACTGTTTTTT
once 14 TRBJ2-6 TRBV29-1 . CSGAESSGANVLTF TGCAGCGGCGCGGAGAGCTCTGGGGCCAACGTCCTGACTTTC
. 14 TRBJ2-1 TRBV7-6 . CASSSRPPYNEQFF TGTGCCAGCAGCTCCCGTCCCCCCTACAATGAGCAGTTCTTC
. 15 TRBJ1-2 TRBV10-3 TRBD1 CAISEPGQGNYGYTF TGTGCCATCAGTGAGCCTGGACAGGGTAACTATGGCTACACCTTC
. 15 TRBJ1-2 TRBV28 TRBD1 CASSPSDRDGYGYTF TGTGCCAGCAGTCCCTCCGACAGGGATGGTTATGGCTACACCTTC
. 15 TRBJ2-7 TRBV30 . CAWSHFTKRRGEQYF TGTGCCTGGAGTCACTTTACGAAACGCAGGGGCGAGCAGTACTTC
few 14 TRBJ1-3 TRBV29-1 . CSVDLGGSGNTIYF TGCAGCGTTGATTTAGGGGGTTCTGGAAACACCATATATTTT
. 15 TRBJ2-2 TRBV28 TRBD1 CASRPGGAATGELFF TGTGCCAGCAGGCCAGGGGGCGCAGCCACCGGGGAGCTGTTTTTT
. 14 TRBJ1-5 TRBV6-4 . CASRPNLGGQPQHF TGTGCCAGCAGACCGAACCTGGGAGGCCAGCCCCAGCATTTT
. 15 TRBJ1-1 TRBV5-4 . CASSLGSTGNTEAFF TGTGCCAGCAGCTTGGGTAGCACAGGGAACACTGAAGCTTTCTTT
. 15 TRBJ1-1 TRBV9 . CASSAKLQGPTEAFF TGTGCCAGCAGTGCTAAGCTACAGGGCCCCACTGAAGCTTTCTTT
. 14 TRBJ1-1 TRBV6-5 . CASSSAQGKGEAFF TGTGCCAGCAGTTCGGCACAGGGTAAAGGTGAAGCTTTCTTT
. 14 TRBJ2-7 TRBV15 . CATSRVKDTYEQYF TGTGCCACCAGCAGAGTTAAGGACACCTACGAGCAGTACTTC
. 15 TRBJ2-1 TRBV19 TRBD1 CASRFDRGFHNEQFF TGTGCCAGTAGGTTCGACAGGGGGTTTCACAATGAGCAGTTCTTC
. 13 TRBJ2-7 TRBV2 TRBD1 CASSFDREYEQYF TGTGCCAGCAGTTTTGACAGGGAGTACGAGCAGTACTTC
. 15 TRBJ1-5 TRBV6-1 . CASSGDTGFTAPQHF TGTGCCAGCAGTGGAGATACCGGCTTCACAGCCCCCCAGCATTTT
. 13 TRBJ2-7 TRBV30 . CAWSNGGPYEQYF TGTGCCTGGAGCAACGGCGGCCCCTACGAGCAGTACTTC
. 13 TRBJ2-7 TRBV10-1 . CASSPQRSREQYF TGCGCCAGCAGCCCCCAGAGGTCTAGGGAGCAGTACTTC
. 13 TRBJ2-5 TRBV29-1 . CSVGGAVQETQYF TGCAGCGTTGGAGGAGCGGTGCAAGAGACCCAGTACTTC
once 14 TRBJ1-2 TRBV19 . CASSISWAAYGYTF TGTGCCAGTAGTATTTCGTGGGCAGCTTATGGCTACACCTTC
. 14 TRBJ1-3 TRBV5-1 TRBD1 CASSSDRDGNTIYF TGCGCCAGCAGCTCCGACAGGGATGGAAACACCATATATTTT
few 16 TRBJ2-2 TRBV11-2 TRBD2 CASSRLAGENSGELFF TGTGCCAGCAGCCGACTAGCGGGGGAGAACTCCGGGGAGCTGTTTTTT
. 19 TRBJ2-1 TRBV9 TRBD1 CASSVGDRGSPASYNEQFF TGTGCCAGCAGCGTGGGGGACAGGGGCTCACCTGCCTCCTACAATGAGCAGTTCTTC
. 15 TRBJ2-1 TRBV7-9 TRBD1 CASRFLTGGYNEQFF TGTGCCAGCCGATTCCTGACAGGGGGGTACAATGAGCAGTTCTTC
. 16 TRBJ2-7 TRBV28 TRBD2 CASSSSSSGGTYEQYF TGTGCCAGCAGTTCCTCATCTAGCGGGGGCACATACGAGCAGTACTTC
. 14 TRBJ1-1 TRBV6-5 . CASSSLTRNTEAFF TGTGCCAGCAGTTCCCTTACCAGGAACACTGAAGCTTTCTTT
. 15 TRBJ2-7 TRBV5-4 TRBD1 CASSLGQGRTYEQYF TGTGCCAGCAGCTTGGGACAGGGGCGAACCTACGAGCAGTACTTC
. 15 TRBJ1-2 TRBV4-2 . CASSHPTESVRSYTF TGTGCCAGCAGCCACCCGACAGAATCGGTCAGGAGCTACACCTTC
once 15 TRBJ1-2 TRBV6-6 TRBD1 CASTLGQGNVGGYTF TGTGCCAGCACCCTTGGACAGGGGAATGTGGGTGGCTACACCTTC
. 12 TRBJ1-1 TRBV7-3 TRBD1 CASSPDRVGAFF TGTGCCAGCAGCCCCGACAGGGTTGGAGCTTTCTTT
. 15 TRBJ1-1 TRBV5-6 . CASSIGGGLGTEAFF TGTGCCAGCAGCATCGGGGGAGGGCTGGGAACTGAAGCTTTCTTT
. 15 TRBJ2-6 TRBV19 . CASGPGSPGANGLTF TGTGCCAGTGGCCCTGGCTCACCTGGGGCCAACGGCCTGACTTTC
. 10 TRBJ1-1 TRBV20-1 . CSASDTEAFF TGCAGTGCTTCCGACACTGAAGCTTTCTTT
. 18 TRBJ2-1 TRBV4-2 TRBD2 CASSQVLVAGDFGYEQFF TGTGCCAGCAGCCAAGTTCTAGTAGCGGGGGATTTTGGCTATGAGCAGTTCTTC